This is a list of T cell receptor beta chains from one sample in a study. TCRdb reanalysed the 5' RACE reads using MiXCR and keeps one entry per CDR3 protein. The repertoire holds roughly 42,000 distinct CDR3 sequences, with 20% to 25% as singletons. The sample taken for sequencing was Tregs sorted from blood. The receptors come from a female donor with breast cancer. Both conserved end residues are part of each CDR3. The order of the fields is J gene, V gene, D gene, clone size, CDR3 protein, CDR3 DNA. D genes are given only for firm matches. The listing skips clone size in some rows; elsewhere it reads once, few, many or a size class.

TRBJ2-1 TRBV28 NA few CASSLTGLANNEQFF TGTGCCAGCAGTCTAACAGGTTTAGCTAACAATGAGCAGTTCTTC
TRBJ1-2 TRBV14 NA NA CASSQSGYGYTF TGTGCCAGCAGCCAATCTGGGTATGGCTACACCTTC
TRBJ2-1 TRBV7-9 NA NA CASSARLAMNKQFF TGTGCCAGCAGCGCGAGGTTAGCGATGAATAAGCAGTTCTTC
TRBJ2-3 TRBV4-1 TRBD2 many CASSRAGAGADTQYF TGCGCCAGCAGCCGAGCGGGAGCAGGGGCAGATACGCAGTATTTT
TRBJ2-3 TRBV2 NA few CASNLDSTDTQYF TGTGCCAGCAATCTGGATAGCACAGATACGCAGTATTTT
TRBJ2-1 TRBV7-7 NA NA CASSKGFGGDNNEQFF TGTGCTAGCAGCAAGGGGTTTGGCGGGGATAACAATGAGCAGTTCTTC
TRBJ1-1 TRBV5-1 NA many CASSFRGPTTEAFF TGCGCCAGCAGCTTCAGGGGTCCGACCACTGAAGCTTTCTTT
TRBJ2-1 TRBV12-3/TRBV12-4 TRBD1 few CASRPEYPGQVPFF TGTGCCAGCAGGCCCGAATACCCGGGACAGGTGCCGTTCTTC
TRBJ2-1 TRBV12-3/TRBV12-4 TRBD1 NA CASSNGPIDRGVDEQFF TGTGCCAGCAGTAACGGGCCGATCGACAGGGGGGTCGATGAGCAGTTCTTC
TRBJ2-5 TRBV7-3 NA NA CASSLTGLETQYF TGTGCCAGCAGCTTAACAGGGTTAGAGACCCAGTACTTC
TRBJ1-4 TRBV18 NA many CASSKGTANEKLFF TGTGCCAGCTCAAAGGGGACCGCTAATGAAAAACTGTTTTTT
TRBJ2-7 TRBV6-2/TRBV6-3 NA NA CASGAGLSYEQYF TGTGCCAGTGGAGCCGGGCTCTCCTACGAGCAGTACTTC
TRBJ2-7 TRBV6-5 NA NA CACSYSISDSYEQYF TGTGCCTGCAGTTACTCGATTAGCGACTCCTACGAGCAGTACTTC
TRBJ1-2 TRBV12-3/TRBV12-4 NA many CASRELLEANYGYTF TGTGCCAGCAGAGAACTCCTGGAGGCTAACTATGGCTACACCTTC
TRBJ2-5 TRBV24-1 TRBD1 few CATSDSTAPGQEWETQYF TGTGCCACCAGTGACTCCACCGCCCCGGGACAGGAATGGGAGACCCAGTACTTC
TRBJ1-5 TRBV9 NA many CASSVSWGERPQHF TGTGCCAGCAGCGTTTCTTGGGGGGAAAGGCCCCAGCATTTT
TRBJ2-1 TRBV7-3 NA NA CASSLSQDNEQFF TGTGCCAGCAGCTTAAGCCAGGACAATGAGCAGTTCTTC
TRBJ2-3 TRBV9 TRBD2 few CASSGLAGGTDTQYF TGTGCCAGCAGTGGACTAGCGGGAGGAACAGATACGCAGTATTTT
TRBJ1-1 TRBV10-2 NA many CASSDWGNTEAFF TGCGCCAGCAGTGATTGGGGGAACACTGAAGCTTTCTTT
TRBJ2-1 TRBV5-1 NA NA CASSLGRWASNEQFF TGCGCCAGCAGCCTGGGCAGGTGGGCTTCGAATGAGCAGTTCTTC
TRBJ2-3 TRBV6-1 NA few CASTTKASTDTQYF TGTGCCAGCACAACCAAAGCTAGCACAGATACGCAGTATTTT
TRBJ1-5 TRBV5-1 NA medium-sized CASSLSTGGNQPQHF TGCGCCAGCAGCTTGTCAACGGGCGGCAATCAGCCCCAGCATTTT
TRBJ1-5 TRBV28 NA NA CASSSTGNNQPQHF TGTGCCAGCAGTTCTACAGGGAACAATCAGCCCCAGCATTTT
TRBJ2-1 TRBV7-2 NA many CASSLEPRFYNEQFF TGTGCCAGCAGCCTAGAGCCCCGTTTCTACAATGAGCAGTTCTTC
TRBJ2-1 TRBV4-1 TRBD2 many CASSLLAGGPSDEQFF TGCGCCAGCAGCCTCCTAGCGGGAGGGCCTAGTGATGAGCAGTTCTTC
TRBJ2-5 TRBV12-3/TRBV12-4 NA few CASSFSGKETQYF TGTGCCAGCAGTTTTTCGGGTAAAGAGACCCAGTACTTC
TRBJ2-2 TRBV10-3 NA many CAISEPDLTGELFF TGTGCCATCAGTGAACCCGATCTCACCGGGGAGCTGTTTTTT
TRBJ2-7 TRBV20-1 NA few CSARVGRDEQYF TGCAGTGCTAGGGTCGGGCGCGACGAGCAGTACTTC
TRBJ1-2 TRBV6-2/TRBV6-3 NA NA CASSYDRGRIYGYTF TGTGCCAGCAGTTACGATCGGGGGCGCATCTATGGCTACACCTTC
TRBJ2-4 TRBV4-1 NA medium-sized CASSQDAVAKNIQYF TGCGCCAGCAGCCAAGATGCCGTAGCCAAAAACATTCAGTACTTC
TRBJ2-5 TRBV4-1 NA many CASSKEVAQGETQYF TGCGCCAGCAGCAAAGAGGTGGCTCAGGGGGAGACCCAGTACTTC
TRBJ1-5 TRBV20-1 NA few CSAEVLQTLNQPQHF TGCAGTGCAGAAGTGCTCCAGACTTTAAATCAGCCCCAGCATTTT
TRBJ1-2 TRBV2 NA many CASSRPSGYTF TGTGCCAGCAGTCGACCGAGCGGCTACACCTTC
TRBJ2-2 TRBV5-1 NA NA CASSFQTANTGELFF TGCGCCAGCAGCTTCCAGACAGCGAACACCGGGGAGCTGTTTTTT
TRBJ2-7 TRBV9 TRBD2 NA CASSVGEGLYEQYF TGTGCCAGCAGCGTAGGGGAGGGCCTCTACGAGCAGTACTTC
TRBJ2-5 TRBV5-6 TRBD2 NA CASSSGFSGVLEETQYF TGTGCCAGCAGCTCGGGATTTAGCGGGGTGTTGGAGGAGACCCAGTACTTC
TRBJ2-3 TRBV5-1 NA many CASSPRTSTDTQYF TGCGCCAGCAGCCCAAGAACTAGCACAGATACGCAGTATTTT
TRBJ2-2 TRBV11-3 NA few CASNLETANTGELFF TGTGCCAGCAACTTAGAAACAGCGAACACCGGGGAGCTGTTTTTT
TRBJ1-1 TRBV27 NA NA CASSLKGGNLMNTEAFF TGTGCCAGCAGTTTAAAAGGGGGTAATCTCATGAACACTGAAGCTTTCTTT
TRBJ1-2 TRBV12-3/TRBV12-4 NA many CASSLLSSYGYTF TGTGCCAGCAGTTTACTGTCCTCCTATGGCTACACCTTC
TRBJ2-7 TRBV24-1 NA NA CATSGSRDTSTREQYF TGTGCCACCAGTGGGAGCCGGGACACGTCTACGAGGGAGCAGTACTTC